This is a list of T cell receptor beta chains from one sample in a study of shared clonotypes between healthy human individuals. This table comes from immunoSEQ multiplex PCR, and its TCRdb copy is limited to in-frame clones, with some not included. The sample has roughly 700,000 clones, approximately 79% seen once. Sequencing was done on a sample of memory CD4+ T cells sorted from blood. All receptors come from a woman between 25 and 40 years old in good health. CDR3s include the opening cysteine and the closing phenylalanine or tryptophan. Each record gives: J gene, clone size, V gene, D gene, CDR3 protein, CDR3 DNA. D genes are given only for firm matches. Clone size, where shown, is once, few, many, or a class for clones that have expanded.

TRBJ2-5,-,TRBV19,TRBD2,CASSIEAGEASTETQYF,TGTGCCAGTAGTATAGAAGCGGGAGAGGCTAGTACGGAGACCCAGTACTTC
TRBJ2-5,-,TRBV29-1,-,CSVEAGSQETQYF,TGCAGCGTTGAAGCGGGGTCCCAAGAGACCCAGTACTTC
TRBJ2-7,-,TRBV27,-,CASSPKSIGPYEQYF,TGTGCCAGCAGTCCCAAGAGCATAGGACCCTACGAGCAGTACTTC
TRBJ2-1,-,TRBV9,-,CASSGREFGNEQFF,TGTGCCAGCAGTGGCAGGGAGTTTGGCAATGAGCAGTTCTTC
TRBJ1-2,-,TRBV4-2,TRBD1,CASSQRLTGGAGYGYTF,TGTGCCAGCAGCCAAAGATTAACAGGGGGGGCAGGGTATGGCTACACCTTC
TRBJ2-5,-,TRBV5-4,-,CASSFMQETQYF,TGTGCCAGCAGCTTCATGCAAGAGACCCAGTACTTC
TRBJ2-7,-,TRBV6-5,TRBD1,CASSQGTGGVYEQYF,TGTGCCAGCAGTCAGGGAACAGGGGGCGTTTACGAGCAGTACTTC
TRBJ1-4,-,TRBV5-1,-,CASSLPNEKLFF,TGCGCCAGCAGCTTGCCAAATGAAAAACTGTTTTTT
TRBJ2-7,-,TRBV28,TRBD1,CASRGQGYEQYF,TGTGCCAGCAGAGGACAGGGCTACGAGCAGTACTTC
TRBJ2-7,-,TRBV19,TRBD2,CASRLAGGTYEQYF,TGTGCCAGTAGACTAGCGGGAGGGACCTACGAGCAGTACTTC
TRBJ2-7,-,TRBV11-2,TRBD1,CASSRHGQGASYEQYF,TGTGCCAGCAGCCGACATGGACAGGGGGCGTCCTACGAGCAGTACTTC
TRBJ2-1,-,TRBV19,TRBD2,CASSMLAAKYNEQFF,TGTGCCAGTAGTATGCTAGCGGCCAAGTACAATGAGCAGTTCTTC
TRBJ2-5,-,TRBV6-4,-,CASSPGPQETQYF,TGTGCCAGCAGTCCGGGTCCGCAAGAGACCCAGTACTTC
TRBJ2-2,once,TRBV7-2,-,CASSLGLYTGELFF,TGTGCCAGCAGCTTAGGTCTGTACACCGGGGAGCTGTTTTTT
TRBJ2-2,once,TRBV27,-,CASGAGNTGELFF,TGTGCCAGCGGGGCGGGAAACACCGGGGAGCTGTTTTTT
TRBJ1-2,-,TRBV6-5,TRBD1,CASRQTGQGNYGYTF,TGTGCCAGCAGACAAACCGGACAGGGAAACTATGGCTACACCTTC
TRBJ1-2,-,TRBV9,-,CASSVGTENYGYTF,TGTGCCAGCAGCGTTGGAACGGAAAACTATGGCTACACCTTC
TRBJ2-3,-,TRBV11-2,-,CASRGGTDTQYF,TGTGCCAGCCGCGGGGGCACAGATACGCAGTATTTT
TRBJ1-1,many,TRBV27,-,CASSLTVTEKNTEAFF,TGTGCCAGCAGTTTGACCGTGACAGAAAAGAACACTGAAGCTTTCTTT
TRBJ1-3,-,TRBV19,-,CASSIQGAGNTIYF,TGTGCCAGTAGTATACAGGGAGCTGGAAACACCATATATTTT
TRBJ1-2,many,TRBV6-5,-,CASSYSGGPGGYTF,TGTGCCAGCAGTTACTCTGGAGGGCCGGGTGGCTACACCTTC
TRBJ2-1,-,TRBV7-6,-,CASSLQGFYNEQFF,TGTGCCAGCAGCTTGCAGGGATTCTACAATGAGCAGTTCTTC
TRBJ1-1,-,TRBV30,TRBD1,CAWSPGTVNTEAFF,TGTGCCTGGAGTCCCGGGACAGTGAACACTGAAGCTTTCTTT
TRBJ1-1,-,TRBV9,-,CASSVRASGDTEAFF,TGTGCCAGCAGCGTAAGGGCGTCGGGGGACACTGAAGCTTTCTTT
TRBJ2-1,-,TRBV19,-,CASTSYNEQFF,TGTGCCAGTACCAGTTACAATGAGCAGTTCTTC
TRBJ2-7,few,TRBV29-1,TRBD1,CSVEKGQGYEQYF,TGCAGCGTTGAAAAGGGACAGGGGTACGAGCAGTACTTC
TRBJ2-3,-,TRBV7-9,TRBD1,CASSLSLDRGNF,TGTGCCAGCAGCTTAAGTCTGGACAGGGGGAATTTT
TRBJ2-1,once,TRBV2,-,CASKGSVNNEQFF,TGTGCCAGCAAAGGGTCAGTGAACAATGAGCAGTTCTTC
TRBJ2-5,-,TRBV5-1,-,CASSLVGMGWETQYF,TGCGCCAGCAGCTTGGTCGGGATGGGATGGGAGACCCAGTACTTC
TRBJ1-1,once,TRBV7-9,TRBD1,CASSILQGTEAFF,TGTGCCAGCAGCATACTACAGGGGACTGAAGCTTTCTTT
TRBJ2-1,-,TRBV15,TRBD2,CATSSKLAGGREQFF,TGTGCCACCAGCAGTAAGCTAGCGGGAGGGCGTGAGCAGTTCTTC
TRBJ2-1,-,TRBV15,TRBD1,CATSRDRGFFNEQFF,TGTGCCACCAGCAGAGACAGGGGGTTTTTCAATGAGCAGTTCTTC
TRBJ1-1,once,TRBV18,TRBD1,CASSPGQGVPEAFF,TGTGCCAGCTCACCGGGACAGGGGGTGCCTGAAGCTTTCTTT
TRBJ2-7,-,TRBV28,TRBD1,CASTLGDRGYEQYF,TGTGCCAGCACCCTGGGAGACAGGGGCTACGAGCAGTACTTC